Reported below is one T cell receptor (beta chain). This record comes from a study of blood T cell repertoires in COVID-19. Study-wide context: Collection of acute and convalescent COVID-19 samples took place in the United States, Italy and Spain. From T cells, B-cell-depleted T cells, or PBMCs came the material, which was cDNA or gDNA.

Clones were read by immunoSEQ multiplex PCR, and TCRdb kept only the in-frame ones, dropping some. The sample shows 250,000 to 400,000 clones, roughly 90% of them seen only once. Germline lookup yields CDR1 SGHKS and CDR2 YYEKEE (reference sequence). The CDR3 is 15 amino acids. V was trimmed by 1 base and J by 2 bases, leaving 12 bases between them. The chain has TRBV5-5 and TRBJ1-2; D ambiguous. The sequence derives from a woman aged 30 to 39 with COVID-19, enrolled during active disease. The sequencing input was peripheral blood. This CDR3 is CASSLSQALNYGYTF. CDR3 coding DNA: TGTGCCAGCAGCTTGTCCCAGGCGCTGAACTATGGCTACACCTTC.